This T cell receptor (beta chain) was identified during a study of beta chain features in type 1 diabetes. The study reverse transcribed the entire isolated RNA, so it sequenced expressed TCRB transcripts. Some clones are missing from TCRdb's copy, which holds only in-frame ones; the method was immunoSEQ multiplex PCR. Among fewer than 400,000 clones, 6.5% to 10% were seen once, and the ten largest hold approximately 0.47%. V gave up 2 bases and J gave up 0 bases, with 11 bases separating them. There are 15 residues in the CDR3. Germline lookup yields CDR1 MNHEY and CDR2 SMNVEV (reference sequence). Purity of each sorted population was above 95%. This clone came up many times.

The receptor was derived from a woman between 18 and 30 years old in good health. The J gene is TRBJ2-7, the V gene TRBV27; a possible D gene is TRBD2 (6 bases). Material: central memory CD4+ T cells from blood. CDR3: CASSLLAGSSYEQYF. For the CDR3, the DNA is TGTGCCAGCAGTTTACTTGCGGGGAGCTCCTACGAGCAGTACTTC.